The table lists the clone carrying this T cell receptor beta chain with a count of one. Trimming removed 3 bases from V and 0 bases from J; junction bases left unmatched: 7. There are 17 residues in the CDR3. Germline CDR1 is ENHRY and CDR2 is SYGVKD. The sample comes from a study of blood T cell repertoires in COVID-19. About the research overall: Samples came from the United States, Italy and Spain, spanning acute and convalescent COVID-19. The cDNA or gDNA used as material had been derived from T cells, B-cell-depleted T cells, or PBMCs.

In the original processing: Amplified reference gene primers provided the basis for estimating nucleated cell counts. Using immunoSEQ multiplex PCR, the repertoire was profiled, and TCRdb retains in-frame clones only, with some absent. V and J calls plus clone size are reproduced from that table; the DNA served to infer D and trimming. The sample comprises nearly 350,000 clones, more than 70% of which are singletons, and about 2.7% rests with the top ten. V usage is TRBV10-3 and J usage is TRBJ1-4, with TRBD1 matching over 7 bases. Sequenced material: peripheral blood. The sequence came from a man in his thirties or forties with active or convalescent COVID-19. The CDR3 DNA follows: TGTGCCATCAGTGAAGTCGGGACAGCCGCAACTAATGAAAAACTGTTTTTT. It yields the protein CAISEVGTAATNEKLFF.